This T cell receptor beta chain was identified during a study of control samples from healthy donors and cancer patients. V was pared by 2 bases and J by 0 bases, with 14 bases between. CDR1 and CDR2 from the germline V gene are SGHRS and YFSETQ. The CDR3 is 16 residues long. Produced via immunoSEQ multiplex PCR; TCRdb's table is partial and in-frame only. Seen here are some 90,000 clones, 91% observed once, and the top ten hold around 1%. Material for sequencing was blood. The TCR originated in a woman younger than 45 in good health. The J gene is TRBJ1-2, the V gene TRBV5-1; no clear D gene. CDR3 sequence: CASSFMGSSANYGYTF. CDR3 nucleotides: TGCGCCAGCAGCTTCATGGGCAGCTCTGCTAACTATGGCTACACCTTC.